This T cell receptor beta chain appears in the sequencing data of a study of blood T cell repertoires in COVID-19. Study at large: In each case, the material was cDNA or gDNA derived from T cells, B-cell-depleted T cells, or PBMCs.

Seattle's cohort entered during active infection and was followed longitudinally. The CDR3 contains 14 residues. Germline CDR1 is LNHNV and CDR2 is YYDKDF (reference sequence). V was clipped by 0 bases and J by 0 bases, with 5 bases between them. How the authors handled the data: By means of reference gene primer amplification, nucleated cell counts were estimated. Sequenced by immunoSEQ multiplex PCR; TCRdb stores in-frame clones only, minus some. D and trimming come from the DNA, and the V and J calls and clone size come from that table. The sample carries 250,000 to 400,000 clones, about nine tenths recorded once.

Sequencing used peripheral blood. This sequence originates from a woman in her twenties or thirties with COVID-19, enrolled during active disease. The rearrangement uses TRBV15 and TRBJ1-2; TRBD1 is a possible D gene (5 bases). The chain's CDR3 is CATSRDRANYGYTF. Written as DNA, the CDR3 is TGTGCCACCAGCAGAGACAGGGCTAACTATGGCTACACCTTC.